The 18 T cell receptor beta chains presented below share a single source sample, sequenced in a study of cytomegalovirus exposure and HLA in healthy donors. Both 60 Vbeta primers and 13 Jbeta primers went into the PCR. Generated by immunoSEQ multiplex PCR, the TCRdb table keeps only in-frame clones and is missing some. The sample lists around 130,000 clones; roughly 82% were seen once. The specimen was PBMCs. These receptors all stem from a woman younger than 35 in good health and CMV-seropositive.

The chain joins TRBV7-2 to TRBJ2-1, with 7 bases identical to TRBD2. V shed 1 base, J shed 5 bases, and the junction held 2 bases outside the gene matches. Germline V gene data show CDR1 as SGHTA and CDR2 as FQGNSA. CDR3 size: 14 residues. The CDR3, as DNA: TGTGCCAGCAGCTTAGAGGCGGGGGACAATGAGCAGTTCTTC. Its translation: CASSLEAGDNEQFF.

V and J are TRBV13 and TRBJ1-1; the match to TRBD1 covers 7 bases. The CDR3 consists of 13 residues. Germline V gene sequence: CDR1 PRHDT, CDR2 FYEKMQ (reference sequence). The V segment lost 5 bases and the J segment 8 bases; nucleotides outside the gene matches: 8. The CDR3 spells CASSQNRGSEAFF. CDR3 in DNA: TGTGCCAGCAGCCAGAACAGGGGCAGCGAAGCTTTCTTT.

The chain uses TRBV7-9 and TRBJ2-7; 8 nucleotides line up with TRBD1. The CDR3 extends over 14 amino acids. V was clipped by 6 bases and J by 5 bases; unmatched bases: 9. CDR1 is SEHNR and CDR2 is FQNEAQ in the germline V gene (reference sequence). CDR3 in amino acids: CASSSWDRSDEQYF. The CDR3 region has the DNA TGTGCCAGCAGTTCTTGGGACAGGTCTGACGAGCAGTACTTC.

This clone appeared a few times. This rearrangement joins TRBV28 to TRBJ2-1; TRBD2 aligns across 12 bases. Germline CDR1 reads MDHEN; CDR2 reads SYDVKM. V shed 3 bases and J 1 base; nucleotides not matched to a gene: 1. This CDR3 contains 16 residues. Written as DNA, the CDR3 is TGTGCCAGCAGTTTTACTAGCGGGGGGTCCTACAATGAGCAGTTCTTC. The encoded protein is CASSFTSGGSYNEQFF.

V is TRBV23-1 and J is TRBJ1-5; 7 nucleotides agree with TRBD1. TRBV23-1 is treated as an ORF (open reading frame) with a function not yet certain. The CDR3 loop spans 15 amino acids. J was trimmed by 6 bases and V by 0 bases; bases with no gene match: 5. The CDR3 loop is CASSQSFQGVQPQHF. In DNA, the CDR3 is TGCGCCAGCAGTCAATCTTTTCAGGGGGTTCAGCCCCAGCATTTT.

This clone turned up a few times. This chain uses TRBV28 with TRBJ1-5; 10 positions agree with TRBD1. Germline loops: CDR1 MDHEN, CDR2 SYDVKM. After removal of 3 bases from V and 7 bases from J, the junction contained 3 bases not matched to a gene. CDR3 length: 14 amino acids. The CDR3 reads CASSFGTGVQPQHF. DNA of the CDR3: TGTGCCAGCAGTTTTGGGACAGGGGTCCAGCCCCAGCATTTT.

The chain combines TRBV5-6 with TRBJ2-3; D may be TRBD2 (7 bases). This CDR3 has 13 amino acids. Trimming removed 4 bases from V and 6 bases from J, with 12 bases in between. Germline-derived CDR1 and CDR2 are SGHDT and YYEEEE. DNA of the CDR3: TGTGCCAGCAGCGGCGCGGGGGCGGATACGCAGTATTTT. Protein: CASSGAGADTQYF.

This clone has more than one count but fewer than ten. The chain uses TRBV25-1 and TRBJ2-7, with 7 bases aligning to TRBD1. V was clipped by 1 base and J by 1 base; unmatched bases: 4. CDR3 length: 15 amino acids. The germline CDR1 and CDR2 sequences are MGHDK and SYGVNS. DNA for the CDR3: TGTGCCAGCAGTGAATCTAGGGACAGTTCCTACGAGCAGTACTTC. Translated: CASSESRDSSYEQYF.

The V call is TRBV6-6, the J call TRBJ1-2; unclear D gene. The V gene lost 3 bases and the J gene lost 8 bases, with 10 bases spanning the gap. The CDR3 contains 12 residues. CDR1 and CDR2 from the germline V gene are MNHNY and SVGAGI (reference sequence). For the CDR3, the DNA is TGTGCCAGCAGTTATAGTGGTGAAGGCTACACCTTC. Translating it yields CASSYSGEGYTF.

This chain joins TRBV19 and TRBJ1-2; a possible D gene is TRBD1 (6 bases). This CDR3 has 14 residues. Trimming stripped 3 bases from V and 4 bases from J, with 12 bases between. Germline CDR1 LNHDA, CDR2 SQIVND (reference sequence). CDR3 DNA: TGTGCCAGTAGTATCCAGGGGCAGGGCTATGGCTACACCTTC. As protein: CASSIQGQGYGYTF.

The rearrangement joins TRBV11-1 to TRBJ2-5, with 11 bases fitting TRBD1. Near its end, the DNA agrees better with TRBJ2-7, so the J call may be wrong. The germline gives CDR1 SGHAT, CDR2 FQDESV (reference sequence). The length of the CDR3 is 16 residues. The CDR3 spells CASSLGGQGGAYEQYF. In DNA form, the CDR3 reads TGTGCCAGCAGCTTAGGGGGACAGGGGGGAGCCTACGAGCAGTACTTC.

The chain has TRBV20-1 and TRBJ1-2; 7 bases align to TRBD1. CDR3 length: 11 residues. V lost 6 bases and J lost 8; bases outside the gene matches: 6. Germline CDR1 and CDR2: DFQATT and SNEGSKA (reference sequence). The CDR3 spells CSALYRGGYTF. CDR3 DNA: TGCAGTGCCCTATACAGGGGCGGCTACACCTTC.

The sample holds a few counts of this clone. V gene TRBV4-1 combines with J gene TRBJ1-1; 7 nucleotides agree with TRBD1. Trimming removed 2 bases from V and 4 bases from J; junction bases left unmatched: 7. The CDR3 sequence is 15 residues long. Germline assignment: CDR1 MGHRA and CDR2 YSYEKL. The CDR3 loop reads CASSQPTGVGTEAFF. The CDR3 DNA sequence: TGCGCCAGCAGCCAACCAACAGGGGTGGGCACTGAAGCTTTCTTT.

CDR3 in DNA: TGTGCCAGCAGCTTAGTGTCTAGCGGGGGGCCCACAGATACGCAGTATTTT. Protein product: CASSLVSSGGPTDTQYF. This chain links TRBV7-8 with TRBJ2-3, with 11 bases matching TRBD2. The CDR3 spans 17 residues. The germline V gene encodes CDR1 SGHVS and CDR2 FQNEAQ. After removal of 1 base from V and 2 bases from J, the junction contained 5 bases not matched to a gene.

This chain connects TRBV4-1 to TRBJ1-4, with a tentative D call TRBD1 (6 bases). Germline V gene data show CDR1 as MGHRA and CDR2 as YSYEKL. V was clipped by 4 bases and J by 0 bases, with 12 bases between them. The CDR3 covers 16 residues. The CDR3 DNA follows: TGCGCCAGCAGCCCCGGACAGTATACAACTAATGAAAAACTGTTTTTT. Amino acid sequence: CASSPGQYTTNEKLFF.

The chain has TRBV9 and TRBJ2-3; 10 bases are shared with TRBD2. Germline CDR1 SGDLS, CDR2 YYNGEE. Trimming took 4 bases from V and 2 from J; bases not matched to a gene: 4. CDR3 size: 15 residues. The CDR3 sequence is CASSQRGGPTDTQYF. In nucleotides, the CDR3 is TGTGCCAGCAGCCAGCGGGGGGGCCCCACAGATACGCAGTATTTT.

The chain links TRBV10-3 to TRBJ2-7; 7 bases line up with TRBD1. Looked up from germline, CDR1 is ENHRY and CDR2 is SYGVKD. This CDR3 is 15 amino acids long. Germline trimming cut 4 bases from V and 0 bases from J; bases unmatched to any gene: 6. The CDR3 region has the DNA TGTGCCATCAGTGGGGAAGACAGGGACTCCTACGAGCAGTACTTC. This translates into CAISGEDRDSYEQYF.

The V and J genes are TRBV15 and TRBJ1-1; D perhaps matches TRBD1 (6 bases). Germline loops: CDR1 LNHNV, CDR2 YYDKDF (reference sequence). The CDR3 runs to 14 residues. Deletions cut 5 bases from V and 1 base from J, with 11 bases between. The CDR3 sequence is CATSGIQGNTEAFF. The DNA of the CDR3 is TGTGCCACCAGCGGGATACAGGGGAACACTGAAGCTTTCTTT.